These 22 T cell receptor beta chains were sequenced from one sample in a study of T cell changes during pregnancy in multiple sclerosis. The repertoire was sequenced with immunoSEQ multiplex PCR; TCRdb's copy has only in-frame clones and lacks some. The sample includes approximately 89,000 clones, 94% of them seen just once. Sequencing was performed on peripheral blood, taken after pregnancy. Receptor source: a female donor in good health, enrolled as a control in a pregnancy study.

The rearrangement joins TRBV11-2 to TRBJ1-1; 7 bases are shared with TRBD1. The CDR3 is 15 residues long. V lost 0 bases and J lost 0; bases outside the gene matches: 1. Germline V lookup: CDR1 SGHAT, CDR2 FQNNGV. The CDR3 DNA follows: TGTGCCAGCAGCTTAGAAGGGGGCTTGAACACTGAAGCTTTCTTT. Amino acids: CASSLEGGLNTEAFF.

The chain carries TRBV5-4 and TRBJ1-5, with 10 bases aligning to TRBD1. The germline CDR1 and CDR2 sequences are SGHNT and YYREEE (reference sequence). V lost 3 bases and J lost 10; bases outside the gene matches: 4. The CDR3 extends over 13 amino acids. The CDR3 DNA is TGTGCCAGCAGCTCGGACAGGGGGATACCCCAGCATTTT. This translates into CASSSDRGIPQHF. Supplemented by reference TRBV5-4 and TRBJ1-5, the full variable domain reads ETGVTQSPTHLIKTRGQQVTLRCSSQSGHNTVSWYQQALGQGPQFIFQYYREEENGRGNFPPRFSGLQFPNYSSELNVNALELDDSALYLCASSSDRGIPQHFGDGTRLSIL.

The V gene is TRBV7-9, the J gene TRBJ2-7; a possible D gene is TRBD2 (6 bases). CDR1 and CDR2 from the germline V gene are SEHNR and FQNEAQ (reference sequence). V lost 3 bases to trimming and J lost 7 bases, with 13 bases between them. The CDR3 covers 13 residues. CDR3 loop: CASSFSGAGEQYF. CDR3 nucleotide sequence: TGTGCCAGCAGCTTTAGTGGGGCGGGGGAGCAGTACTTC.

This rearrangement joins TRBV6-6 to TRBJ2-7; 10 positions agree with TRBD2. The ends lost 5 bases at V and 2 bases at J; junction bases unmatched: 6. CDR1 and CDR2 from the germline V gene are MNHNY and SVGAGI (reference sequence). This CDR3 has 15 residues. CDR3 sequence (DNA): TGTGCCAGCAGTCCTAGCGGGGGACGAACCTACGAGCAGTACTTC. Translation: CASSPSGGRTYEQYF.

CDR3 coding DNA: TGTGCCAGCAGTCAGATAGCGGGAACCGGGGAGCTGTTTTTT. It codes for CASSQIAGTGELFF. J is TRBJ2-2 and V is TRBV28, with 8 bases aligning to TRBD2. This CDR3 is built from 14 residues. The V and J ends lost 5 bases and 5 bases, in that order; junction bases with no gene match: 4. CDR1 is MDHEN and CDR2 is SYDVKM in the germline V gene.

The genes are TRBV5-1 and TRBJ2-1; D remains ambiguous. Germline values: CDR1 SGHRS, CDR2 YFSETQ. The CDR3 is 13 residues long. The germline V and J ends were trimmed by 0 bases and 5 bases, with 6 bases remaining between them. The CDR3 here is CASSLDTHNEQFF. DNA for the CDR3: TGCGCCAGCAGCTTGGACACACACAATGAGCAGTTCTTC.

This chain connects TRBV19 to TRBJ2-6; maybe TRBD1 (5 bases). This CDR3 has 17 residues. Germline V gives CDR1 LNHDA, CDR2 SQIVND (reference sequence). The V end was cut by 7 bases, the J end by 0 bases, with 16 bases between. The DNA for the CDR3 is TGTGCCAGTACTAGGGGAACATTGAGCTCTGGGGCCAACGTCCTGACTTTC. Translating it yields CASTRGTLSSGANVLTF.

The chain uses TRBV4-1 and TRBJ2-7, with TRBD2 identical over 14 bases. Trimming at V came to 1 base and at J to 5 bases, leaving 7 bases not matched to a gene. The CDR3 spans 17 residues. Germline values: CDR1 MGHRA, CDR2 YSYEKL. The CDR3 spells CASSQGVSGLAGDEQYF. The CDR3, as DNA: TGCGCCAGCAGCCAAGGAGTCTCGGGACTAGCGGGAGACGAGCAGTACTTC.

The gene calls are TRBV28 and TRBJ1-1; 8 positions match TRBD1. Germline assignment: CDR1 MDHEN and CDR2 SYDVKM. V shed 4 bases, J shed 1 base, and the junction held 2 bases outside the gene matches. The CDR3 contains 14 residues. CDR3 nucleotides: TGTGCCAGCAGTTCCGGACAGGGGAACACTGAAGCTTTCTTT. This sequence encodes CASSSGQGNTEAFF.

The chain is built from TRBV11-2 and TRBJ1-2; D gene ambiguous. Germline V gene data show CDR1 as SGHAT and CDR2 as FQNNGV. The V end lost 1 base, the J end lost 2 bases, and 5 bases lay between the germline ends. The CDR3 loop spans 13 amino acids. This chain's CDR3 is CASSLGGNYGYTF. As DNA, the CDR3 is TGTGCCAGCAGCTTAGGAGGGAACTATGGCTACACCTTC. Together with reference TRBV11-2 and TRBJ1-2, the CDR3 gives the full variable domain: EAGVAQSPRYKIIEKRQSVAFWCNPISGHATLYWYQQILGQGPKLLIQFQNNGVVDDSQLPKDRFSAERLKGVDSTLKIQPAKLEDSAVYLCASSLGGNYGYTFGSGTRLTVV.

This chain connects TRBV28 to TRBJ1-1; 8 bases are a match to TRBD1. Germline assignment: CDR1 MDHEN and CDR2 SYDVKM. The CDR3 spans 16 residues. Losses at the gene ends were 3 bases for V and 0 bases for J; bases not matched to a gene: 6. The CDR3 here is CASSFGQGALNTEAFF. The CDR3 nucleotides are TGTGCCAGCAGTTTCGGCCAGGGGGCACTGAACACTGAAGCTTTCTTT.

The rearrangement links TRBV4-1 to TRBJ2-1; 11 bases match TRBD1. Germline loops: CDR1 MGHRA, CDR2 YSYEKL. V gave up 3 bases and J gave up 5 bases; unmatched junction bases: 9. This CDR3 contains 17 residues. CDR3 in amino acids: CASSQTYGTGGNNEQFF. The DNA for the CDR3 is TGCGCCAGCAGCCAGACTTACGGGACAGGGGGTAACAATGAGCAGTTCTTC.

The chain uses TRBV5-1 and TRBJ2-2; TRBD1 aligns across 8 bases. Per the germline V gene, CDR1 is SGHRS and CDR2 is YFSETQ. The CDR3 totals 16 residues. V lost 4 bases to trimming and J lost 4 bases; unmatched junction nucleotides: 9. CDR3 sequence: CASSISTGVGTGELFF. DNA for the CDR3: TGCGCCAGCAGCATATCGACAGGGGTCGGCACCGGGGAGCTGTTTTTT.

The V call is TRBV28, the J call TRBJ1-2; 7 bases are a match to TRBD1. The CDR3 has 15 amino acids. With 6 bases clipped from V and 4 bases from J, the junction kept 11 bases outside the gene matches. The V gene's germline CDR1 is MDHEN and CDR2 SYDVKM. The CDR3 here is CASSLGQTKGYGYTF. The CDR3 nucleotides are TGTGCCAGCAGCCTGGGACAGACCAAGGGCTATGGCTACACCTTC.

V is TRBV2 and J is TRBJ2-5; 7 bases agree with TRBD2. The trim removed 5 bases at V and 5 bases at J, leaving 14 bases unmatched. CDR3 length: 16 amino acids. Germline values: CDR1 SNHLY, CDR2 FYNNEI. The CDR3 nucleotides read TGTGCCAGCAGTCTACTTCGACTAGCCGAAGGGGAGACCCAGTACTTC. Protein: CASSLLRLAEGETQYF. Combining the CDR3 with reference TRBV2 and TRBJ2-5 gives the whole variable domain EPEVTQTPSHQVTQMGQEVILRCVPISNHLYFYWYRQILGQKVEFLVSFYNNEISEKSEIFDDQFSVERPDGSNFTLKIRSTKLEDSAMYFCASSLLRLAEGETQYFGPGTRLLVL.

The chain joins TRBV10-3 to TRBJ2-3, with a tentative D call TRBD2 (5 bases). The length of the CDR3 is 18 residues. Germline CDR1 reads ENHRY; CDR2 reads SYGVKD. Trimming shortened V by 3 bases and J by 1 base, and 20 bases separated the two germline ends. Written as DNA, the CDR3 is TGTGCCATCAGTGACCGGACTGCCACCCCTGAGGGCACAGATACGCAGTATTTT. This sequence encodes CAISDRTATPEGTDTQYF.

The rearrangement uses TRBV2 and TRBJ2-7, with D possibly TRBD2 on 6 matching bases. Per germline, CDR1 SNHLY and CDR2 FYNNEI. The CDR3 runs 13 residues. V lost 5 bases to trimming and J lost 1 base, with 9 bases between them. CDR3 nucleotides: TGTGCCAGCAGTTTAGGACTATCCTACGAGCAGTACTTC. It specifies CASSLGLSYEQYF.

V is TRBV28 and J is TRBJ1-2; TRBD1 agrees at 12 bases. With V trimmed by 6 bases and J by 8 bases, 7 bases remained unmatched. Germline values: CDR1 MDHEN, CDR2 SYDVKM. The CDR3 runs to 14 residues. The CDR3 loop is CASRGTGGARGYTF. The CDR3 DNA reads TGTGCCAGCAGAGGGACAGGGGGCGCAAGGGGCTACACCTTC.

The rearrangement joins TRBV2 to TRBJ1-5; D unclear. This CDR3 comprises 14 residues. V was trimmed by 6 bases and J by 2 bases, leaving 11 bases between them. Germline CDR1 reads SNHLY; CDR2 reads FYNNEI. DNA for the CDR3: TGTGCCAGCAGCCCCGAGTCTGGCAATCAGCCCCAGCATTTT. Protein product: CASSPESGNQPQHF.

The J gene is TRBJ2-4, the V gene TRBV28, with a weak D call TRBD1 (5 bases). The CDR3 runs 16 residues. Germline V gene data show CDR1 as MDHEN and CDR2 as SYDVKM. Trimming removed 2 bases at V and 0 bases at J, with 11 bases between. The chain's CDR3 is CASSLQLGLAKNIQYF. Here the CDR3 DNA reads TGTGCCAGCAGTTTACAACTGGGGCTAGCCAAAAACATTCAGTACTTC.

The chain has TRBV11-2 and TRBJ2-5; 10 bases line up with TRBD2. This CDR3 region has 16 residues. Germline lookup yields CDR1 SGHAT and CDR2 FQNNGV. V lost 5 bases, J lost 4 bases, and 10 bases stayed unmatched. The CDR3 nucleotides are TGTGCCAGCAGCCGGACTAGCGGAAACGTCGGAGAGACCCAGTACTTC. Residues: CASSRTSGNVGETQYF. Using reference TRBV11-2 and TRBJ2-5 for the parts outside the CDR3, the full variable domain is EAGVAQSPRYKIIEKRQSVAFWCNPISGHATLYWYQQILGQGPKLLIQFQNNGVVDDSQLPKDRFSAERLKGVDSTLKIQPAKLEDSAVYLCASSRTSGNVGETQYFGPGTRLLVL.

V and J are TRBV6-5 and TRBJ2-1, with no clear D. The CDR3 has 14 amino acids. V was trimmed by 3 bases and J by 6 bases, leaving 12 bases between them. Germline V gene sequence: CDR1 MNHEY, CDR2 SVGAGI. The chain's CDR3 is CASSYNPSGNEQFF. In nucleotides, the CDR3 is TGTGCCAGCAGTTATAATCCCTCCGGCAATGAGCAGTTCTTC.